A selection of T cell receptor beta chains follows, all from one sample in a study of cytomegalovirus exposure and HLA in healthy donors. The data were produced by immunoSEQ multiplex PCR, yet TCRdb's version contains in-frame clones alone and is incomplete. Of roughly 190,000 clones in the sample, 80% to 85% were seen once. Sequenced input: PBMCs. The receptors were sampled from a man in his forties or fifties in good health and CMV-seropositive. Each CDR3 is given with its conserved first and last residue. The D gene is left open where the match is weak. Rows may omit the clone size; those that give it use once, few, many or a size class.

size | J | V | D | CDR3 | DNA
- | TRBJ2-7 | TRBV5-1 | - | CASSPAAYEQYF | TGCGCCAGCAGCCCCGCAGCCTACGAGCAGTACTTC
- | TRBJ1-1 | TRBV27 | - | CASLGTLNTEAFF | TGTGCCAGCCTTGGGACTCTGAACACTGAAGCTTTCTTT
- | TRBJ2-7 | TRBV13 | - | CASSFQYEQYF | TGTGCCAGCAGCTTTCAGTACGAGCAGTACTTC
- | TRBJ2-5 | TRBV6-6 | TRBD1 | CASSYKGARETQYF | TGTGCCAGCAGTTATAAGGGGGCGCGAGAGACCCAGTACTTC
few | TRBJ1-5 | TRBV6-1 | - | CASTGGEGSQPQHF | TGTGCCAGCACCGGGGGAGAGGGGAGTCAGCCCCAGCATTTT
- | TRBJ1-4 | TRBV28 | - | CASSLSTVNEKLFF | TGTGCCAGCAGTTTATCTACAGTGAATGAAAAACTGTTTTTT
- | TRBJ1-6 | TRBV9 | - | CASSPSIRDSPLHF | TGTGCCAGCAGCCCTAGTATTCGCGATTCACCCCTCCACTTT
- | TRBJ2-7 | TRBV27 | - | CASSFFQGYEQYF | TGTGCCAGCAGTTTTTTCCAGGGATACGAGCAGTACTTC
- | TRBJ2-7 | TRBV10-3 | - | CAISTAGSYEQYF | TGTGCCATCAGTACAGCCGGCTCCTACGAGCAGTACTTC
- | TRBJ2-5 | TRBV29-1 | - | CSVEGFREETQYF | TGCAGCGTTGAAGGTTTCAGGGAAGAGACCCAGTACTTC
- | TRBJ1-5 | TRBV7-9 | - | CASSLGGGGTDSNQPQHF | TGTGCCAGCAGCTTAGGGGGGGGTGGGACGGATAGCAATCAGCCCCAGCATTTT
- | TRBJ2-3 | TRBV6-1 | - | CASSEAHRSTDTQYF | TGTGCCAGCAGTGAAGCGCACCGGTCCACAGATACGCAGTATTTT
- | TRBJ2-7 | TRBV6-6 | TRBD1 | CASSYSTTGGEQYF | TGTGCCAGCAGTTACTCGACGACAGGGGGCGAGCAGTACTTC
- | TRBJ1-6 | TRBV9 | TRBD1 | CASARTGADNSPLHF | TGTGCCAGCGCACGAACAGGGGCGGATAATTCACCCCTCCACTTT
- | TRBJ1-5 | TRBV5-6 | - | CANSFGDNQPQHF | TGTGCCAACAGCTTCGGTGACAATCAGCCCCAGCATTTT
few | TRBJ2-6 | TRBV4-2 | - | CASSQDLGQRISGANVLTF | TGTGCCAGCAGCCAAGACCTAGGACAGAGAATCTCTGGGGCCAACGTCCTGACTTTC
- | TRBJ1-4 | TRBV6-5 | - | CASSLATEGEKLFF | TGTGCCAGCAGTCTTGCCACGGAGGGTGAAAAACTGTTTTTT
- | TRBJ2-6 | TRBV25-1 | - | CASSERGAGFSGANVLTF | TGTGCCAGCAGTGAGAGAGGCGCAGGGTTCTCTGGGGCCAACGTCCTGACTTTC
- | TRBJ2-7 | TRBV7-3 | - | CASSLIARAPYEQYF | TGTGCCAGCAGCTTAATCGCCAGGGCTCCCTACGAGCAGTACTTC
- | TRBJ2-1 | TRBV7-2 | TRBD2 | CASSLVAGEYNEQFF | TGTGCCAGCAGCTTAGTAGCGGGGGAATACAATGAGCAGTTCTTC
few | TRBJ1-4 | TRBV7-2 | - | CASRLLPATNEKLFF | TGTGCCAGCAGACTATTACCGGCAACTAATGAAAAACTGTTTTTT
- | TRBJ2-3 | TRBV9 | - | CASKRGRSSSTDTQYF | TGTGCCAGCAAGAGGGGGAGATCCTCTAGCACAGATACGCAGTATTTT
- | TRBJ2-7 | TRBV5-4 | TRBD2 | CASNLEQTSHSYEQYF | TGTGCCAGCAACTTGGAGCAGACTAGCCATTCCTACGAGCAGTACTTC
- | TRBJ1-4 | TRBV11-2 | TRBD1 | CASSLAPGQGAVTNEKLFF | TGTGCCAGCAGCTTAGCGCCGGGACAGGGGGCGGTCACTAATGAAAAACTGTTTTTT
few | TRBJ1-3 | TRBV28 | TRBD1 | CASRQGGTGNTIYF | TGTGCCAGCAGGCAGGGGGGAACTGGAAACACCATATATTTT
- | TRBJ1-2 | TRBV5-1 | - | CASSLGPTGGYTF | TGCGCCAGCAGCTTGGGACCCACAGGAGGCTACACCTTC
- | TRBJ1-5 | TRBV5-1 | - | CASSFSGQPQHF | TGCGCCAGCAGCTTTAGCGGTCAGCCCCAGCATTTT
- | TRBJ1-3 | TRBV19 | - | CASSPTGSGNTIYF | TGTGCCAGTTCCCCAACAGGATCTGGAAACACCATATATTTT
once | TRBJ2-5 | TRBV7-2 | - | CASLREYF | TGTGCCTCTCTCCGGGAGTACTTC
few | TRBJ2-3 | TRBV6-1 | TRBD1 | CASSPDRVTTDTQYF | TGTGCCAGCAGTCCCGACAGGGTAACCACAGATACGCAGTATTTT
once | TRBJ2-6 | TRBV9 | TRBD2 | CASSPRAPSGGGAGANVLTF | TGTGCCAGCAGCCCTAGAGCTCCTAGCGGGGGGGGAGCTGGGGCCAACGTCCTGACTTTC
few | TRBJ1-4 | TRBV4-1 | TRBD1 | CASSPQGVGNEKLFF | TGCGCCAGCAGCCCGCAGGGGGTTGGTAATGAAAAACTGTTTTTT
- | TRBJ2-3 | TRBV7-2 | TRBD2 | CASSKGLVRPDTQYF | TGTGCCAGCAGCAAGGGACTAGTCAGGCCAGATACGCAGTATTTT
- | TRBJ2-7 | TRBV4-1 | - | CASSQGQSSYEQYF | TGCGCCAGCAGCCAAGGACAGAGCTCCTACGAGCAGTACTTC
- | TRBJ2-7 | TRBV7-9 | - | CASSFGQRSSYEQYF | TGTGCCAGCAGCTTTGGACAGAGAAGCTCCTACGAGCAGTACTTC
- | TRBJ2-7 | TRBV28 | - | CASREEGPGYSYEQYF | TGTGCCAGCAGGGAGGAGGGGCCGGGATACTCCTACGAGCAGTACTTC
- | TRBJ2-1 | TRBV30 | - | CAWSRIGGEQFF | TGTGCCTGGAGTCGGATCGGGGGTGAGCAGTTCTTC
- | TRBJ2-1 | TRBV6-5 | TRBD1 | CASSYGDRGYNEQFF | TGTGCCAGCAGTTACGGGGACAGGGGCTACAATGAGCAGTTCTTC
once | TRBJ1-4 | TRBV15 | - | CATIGRRNEKLFF | TGTGCCACCATCGGCAGGAGGAATGAAAAACTGTTTTTT
few | TRBJ1-5 | TRBV6-1 | - | CASSGSLRRGGNQPQHF | TGTGCCAGCAGTGGGTCGCTTCGGCGCGGAGGGAATCAGCCCCAGCATTTT
- | TRBJ2-1 | TRBV19 | - | CASSIAPAYNEQFF | TGTGCCAGTAGTATAGCCCCGGCCTACAATGAGCAGTTCTTC
- | TRBJ1-2 | TRBV4-3 | TRBD1 | CASSQGQTLLYGYTF | TGCGCCAGCAGCCAGGGACAGACACTGCTCTATGGCTACACCTTC
- | TRBJ2-7 | TRBV5-1 | TRBD1 | CASSDRVAYEQYF | TGCGCCAGCAGCGACAGGGTCGCCTACGAGCAGTACTTC
- | TRBJ2-7 | TRBV27 | - | CASSFFRSYEQYF | TGTGCCAGCAGTTTCTTCAGGTCCTACGAGCAGTACTTC
few | TRBJ2-5 | TRBV30 | - | CAWSVRETQYF | TGTGCCTGGAGCGTCCGGGAGACCCAGTACTTC
few | TRBJ1-2 | TRBV19 | - | CASSIGDILGANYGYTF | TGTGCCAGTAGTATAGGGGACATTCTAGGAGCTAACTATGGCTACACCTTC
- | TRBJ1-6 | TRBV4-3 | TRBD1 | CASSRLTGGINSPLHF | TGCGCCAGCAGCCGCTTGACAGGGGGGATTAATTCACCCCTCCACTTT
once | TRBJ1-5 | TRBV1 | - | CTSSQMGQENQPQHF | TGCACCAGCAGCCAAATGGGACAGGAGAATCAGCCCCAGCATTTT
- | TRBJ2-7 | TRBV7-2 | TRBD1 | CASTRQGKNEQYF | TGTGCCAGCACCAGACAGGGGAAGAACGAGCAGTACTTC
once | TRBJ2-7 | TRBV4-3 | - | CASSQEAGNGREQYF | TGCGCCAGCAGCCAAGAGGCAGGGAATGGTCGGGAGCAGTACTTC
- | TRBJ2-3 | TRBV4-2 | TRBD2 | CASSQDRQRGFTDTQYF | TGTGCCAGCAGCCAAGATCGCCAGCGGGGGTTCACAGATACGCAGTATTTT
- | TRBJ2-3 | TRBV20-1 | - | CSARSEDTQYF | TGCAGTGCTAGGTCTGAGGATACGCAGTATTTT
- | TRBJ1-1 | TRBV27 | - | CASSFEGRTEAFF | TGTGCCAGCAGTTTTGAGGGTAGGACTGAAGCTTTCTTT
few | TRBJ1-3 | TRBV7-9 | - | CAEEGAPGNTIYF | TGTGCCGAAGAGGGCGCCCCTGGAAACACCATATATTTT
- | TRBJ2-7 | TRBV7-7 | - | CASSLGGFGGPDEQYF | TGTGCTAGCAGCTTAGGGGGATTCGGGGGTCCGGACGAGCAGTACTTC
- | TRBJ2-7 | TRBV28 | - | CASRVRGGSPSYEQYF | TGTGCCAGCAGGGTAAGGGGGGGATCCCCGTCCTACGAGCAGTACTTC
- | TRBJ2-1 | TRBV9 | - | CASRNQGTEQFF | TGTGCCAGTAGAAACCAGGGGACTGAGCAGTTCTTC
few | TRBJ2-1 | TRBV13 | - | CASSTAGEQFF | TGTGCCAGCAGCACTGCAGGGGAGCAGTTCTTC